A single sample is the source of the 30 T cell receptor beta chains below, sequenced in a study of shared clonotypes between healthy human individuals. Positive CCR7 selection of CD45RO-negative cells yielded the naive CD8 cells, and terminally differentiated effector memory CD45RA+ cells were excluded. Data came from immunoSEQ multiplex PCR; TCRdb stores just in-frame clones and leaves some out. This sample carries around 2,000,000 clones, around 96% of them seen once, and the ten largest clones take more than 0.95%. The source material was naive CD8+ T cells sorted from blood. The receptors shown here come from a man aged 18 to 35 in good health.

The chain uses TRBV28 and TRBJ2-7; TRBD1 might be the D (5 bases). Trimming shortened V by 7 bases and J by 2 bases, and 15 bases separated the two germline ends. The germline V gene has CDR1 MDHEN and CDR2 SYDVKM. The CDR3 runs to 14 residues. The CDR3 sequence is CASTSHQGPYEQYF. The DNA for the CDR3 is TGTGCCAGCACTTCCCATCAGGGCCCCTACGAGCAGTACTTC.

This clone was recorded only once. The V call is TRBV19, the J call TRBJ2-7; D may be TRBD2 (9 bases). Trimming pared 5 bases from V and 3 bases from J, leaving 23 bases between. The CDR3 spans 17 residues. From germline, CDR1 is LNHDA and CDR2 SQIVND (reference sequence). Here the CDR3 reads CASSPGTGLAGFYEQYF. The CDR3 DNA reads TGTGCCAGTAGTCCAGGGACAGGCCTAGCGGGGTTCTACGAGCAGTACTTC.

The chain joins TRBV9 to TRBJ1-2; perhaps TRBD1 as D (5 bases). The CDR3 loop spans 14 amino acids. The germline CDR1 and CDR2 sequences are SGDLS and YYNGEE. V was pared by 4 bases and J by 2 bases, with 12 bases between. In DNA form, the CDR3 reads TGTGCCAGCAGCCCTGGGACGGAAAACTATGGCTACACCTTC. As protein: CASSPGTENYGYTF. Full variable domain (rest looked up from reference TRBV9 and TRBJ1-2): DSGVTQTPKHLITATGQRVTLRCSPRSGDLSVYWYQQSLDQGLQFLIQYYNGEERAKGNILERFSAQQFPDLHSELNLSSLELGDSALYFCASSPGTENYGYTFGSGTRLTVV.

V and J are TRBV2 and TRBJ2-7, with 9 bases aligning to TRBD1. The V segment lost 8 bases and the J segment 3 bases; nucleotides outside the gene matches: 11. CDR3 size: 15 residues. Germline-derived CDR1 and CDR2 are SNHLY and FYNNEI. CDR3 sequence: CASGPRDRGIYEQYF. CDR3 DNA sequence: TGTGCCAGCGGTCCCCGCGACAGGGGGATCTACGAGCAGTACTTC. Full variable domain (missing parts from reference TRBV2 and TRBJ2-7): EPEVTQTPSHQVTQMGQEVILRCVPISNHLYFYWYRQILGQKVEFLVSFYNNEISEKSEIFDDQFSVERPDGSNFTLKIRSTKLEDSAMYFCASGPRDRGIYEQYFGPGTRLTVT.

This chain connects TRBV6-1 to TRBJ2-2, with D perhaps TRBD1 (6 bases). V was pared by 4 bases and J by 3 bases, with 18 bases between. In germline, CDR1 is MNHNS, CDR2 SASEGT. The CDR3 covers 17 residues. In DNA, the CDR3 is TGTGCCAGCAGTGTTTTGGGGGCCTCATACTACACCGGGGAGCTGTTTTTT. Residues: CASSVLGASYYTGELFF.

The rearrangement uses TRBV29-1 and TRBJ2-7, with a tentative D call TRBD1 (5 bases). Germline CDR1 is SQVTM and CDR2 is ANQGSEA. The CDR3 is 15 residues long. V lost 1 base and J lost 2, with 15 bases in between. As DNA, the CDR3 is TGCAGCGTTGAAGGGGGCGAGGATCCCACCTACGAGCAGTACTTC. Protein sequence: CSVEGGEDPTYEQYF.

The CDR3 protein is CASTVGWEAFF. The CDR3 bases are TGTGCCAGTACCGTAGGGTGGGAAGCTTTCTTT. The rearrangement links TRBV19 to TRBJ1-1; D remains unclear. The CDR3 spans 11 residues. Per the germline V gene, CDR1 is LNHDA and CDR2 is SQIVND (reference sequence). V lost 7 bases and J lost 8, with 11 bases in between.

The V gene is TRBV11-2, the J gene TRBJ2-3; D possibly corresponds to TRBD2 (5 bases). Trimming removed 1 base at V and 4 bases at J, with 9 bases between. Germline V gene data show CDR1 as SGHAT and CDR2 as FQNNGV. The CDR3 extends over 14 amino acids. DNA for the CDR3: TGTGCCAGCAGCTTAGTTTCCGGGGCAGATACGCAGTATTTT. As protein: CASSLVSGADTQYF.

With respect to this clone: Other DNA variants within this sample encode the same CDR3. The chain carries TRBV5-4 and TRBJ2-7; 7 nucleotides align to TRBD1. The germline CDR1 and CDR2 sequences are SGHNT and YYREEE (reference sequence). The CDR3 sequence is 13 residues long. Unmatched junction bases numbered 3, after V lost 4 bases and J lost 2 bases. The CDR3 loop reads CASSPDRAYEQYF. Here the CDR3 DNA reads TGTGCCAGCAGCCCCGACAGGGCCTACGAGCAGTACTTC.

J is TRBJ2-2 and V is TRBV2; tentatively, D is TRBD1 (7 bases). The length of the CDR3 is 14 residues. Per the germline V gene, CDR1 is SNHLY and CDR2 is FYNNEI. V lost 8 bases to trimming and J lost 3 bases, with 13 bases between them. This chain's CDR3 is CASQGGSDTGELFF. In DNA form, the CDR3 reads TGTGCCAGCCAGGGGGGTTCCGACACCGGGGAGCTGTTTTTT.

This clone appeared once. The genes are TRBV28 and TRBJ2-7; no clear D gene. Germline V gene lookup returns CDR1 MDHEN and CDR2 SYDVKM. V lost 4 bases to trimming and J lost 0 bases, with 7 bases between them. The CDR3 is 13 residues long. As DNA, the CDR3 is TGTGCCAGCAGTTGGAGCCGCTCCTACGAGCAGTACTTC. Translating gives CASSWSRSYEQYF.

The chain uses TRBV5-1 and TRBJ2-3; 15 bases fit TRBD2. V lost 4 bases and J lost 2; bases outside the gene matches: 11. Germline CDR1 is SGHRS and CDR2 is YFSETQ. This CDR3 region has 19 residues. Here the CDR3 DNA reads TGCGCCAGCAGCACAGGACTAGCGGGAGGGGCTAGCTACACAGATACGCAGTATTTT. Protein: CASSTGLAGGASYTDTQYF.

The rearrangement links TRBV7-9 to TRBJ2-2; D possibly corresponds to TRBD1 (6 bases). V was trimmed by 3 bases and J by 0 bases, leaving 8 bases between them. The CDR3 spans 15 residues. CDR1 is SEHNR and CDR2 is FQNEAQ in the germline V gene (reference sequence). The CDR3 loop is CASSFGTSNTGELFF. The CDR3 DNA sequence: TGTGCCAGCAGCTTTGGGACATCGAACACCGGGGAGCTGTTTTTT.

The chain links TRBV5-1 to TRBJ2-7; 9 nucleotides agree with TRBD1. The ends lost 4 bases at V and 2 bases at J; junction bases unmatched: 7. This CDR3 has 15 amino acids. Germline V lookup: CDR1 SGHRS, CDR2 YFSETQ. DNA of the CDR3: TGCGCCAGCAGCCTACAGGACAGGGGAACCTACGAGCAGTACTTC. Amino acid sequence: CASSLQDRGTYEQYF.

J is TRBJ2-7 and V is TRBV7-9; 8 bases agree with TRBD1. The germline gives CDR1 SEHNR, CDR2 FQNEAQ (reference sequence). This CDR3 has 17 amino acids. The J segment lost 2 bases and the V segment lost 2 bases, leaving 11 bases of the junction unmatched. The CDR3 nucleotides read TGTGCCAGCAGCTTAAACCTACAGGGGGGCTTAGCCTACGAGCAGTACTTC. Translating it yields CASSLNLQGGLAYEQYF. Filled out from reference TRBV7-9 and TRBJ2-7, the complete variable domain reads DTGVSQNPRHKITKRGQNVTFRCDPISEHNRLYWYRQTLGQGPEFLTYFQNEAQLEKSRLLSDRFSAERPKGSFSTLEIQRTEQGDSAMYLCASSLNLQGGLAYEQYFGPGTRLTVT.

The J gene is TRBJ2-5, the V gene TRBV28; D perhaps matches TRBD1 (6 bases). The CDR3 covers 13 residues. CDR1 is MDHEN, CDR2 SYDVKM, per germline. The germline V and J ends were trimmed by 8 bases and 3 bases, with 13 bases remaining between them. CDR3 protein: CASFSSGEETQYF. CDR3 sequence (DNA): TGTGCCAGCTTCAGCTCAGGGGAAGAGACCCAGTACTTC.

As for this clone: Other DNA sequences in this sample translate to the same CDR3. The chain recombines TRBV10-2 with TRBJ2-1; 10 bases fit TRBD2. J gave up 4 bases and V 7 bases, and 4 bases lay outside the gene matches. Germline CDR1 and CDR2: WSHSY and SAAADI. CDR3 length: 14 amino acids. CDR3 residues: CASTLAGGYNEQFF. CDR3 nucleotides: TGCGCCAGCACCTTAGCGGGAGGTTACAATGAGCAGTTCTTC.

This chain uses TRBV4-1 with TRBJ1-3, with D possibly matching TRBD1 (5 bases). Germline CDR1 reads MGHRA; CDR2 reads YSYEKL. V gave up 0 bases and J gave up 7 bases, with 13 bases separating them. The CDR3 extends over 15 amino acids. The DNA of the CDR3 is TGCGCCAGCAGCCAAGACCAAAATCGGGGGAACACCATATATTTT. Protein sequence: CASSQDQNRGNTIYF.

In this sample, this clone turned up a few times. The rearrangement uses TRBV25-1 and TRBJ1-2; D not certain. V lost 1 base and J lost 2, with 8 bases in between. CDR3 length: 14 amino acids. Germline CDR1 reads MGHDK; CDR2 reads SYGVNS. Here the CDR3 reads CASSESSGNYGYTF. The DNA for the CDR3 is TGTGCCAGCAGTGAATCAAGTGGGAACTATGGCTACACCTTC.

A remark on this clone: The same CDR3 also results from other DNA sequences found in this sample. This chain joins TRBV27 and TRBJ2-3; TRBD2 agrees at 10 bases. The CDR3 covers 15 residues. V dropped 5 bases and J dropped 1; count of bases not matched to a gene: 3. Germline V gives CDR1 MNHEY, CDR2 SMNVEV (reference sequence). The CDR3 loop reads CASSPLAGGTDTQYF. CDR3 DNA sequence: TGTGCCAGCAGTCCCCTAGCGGGGGGCACAGATACGCAGTATTTT.

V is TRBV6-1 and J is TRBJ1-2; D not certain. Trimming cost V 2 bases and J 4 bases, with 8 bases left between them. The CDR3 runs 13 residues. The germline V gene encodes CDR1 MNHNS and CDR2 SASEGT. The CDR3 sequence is CASSEYVGYGYTF. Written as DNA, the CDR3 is TGTGCCAGCAGTGAATATGTCGGCTATGGCTACACCTTC.

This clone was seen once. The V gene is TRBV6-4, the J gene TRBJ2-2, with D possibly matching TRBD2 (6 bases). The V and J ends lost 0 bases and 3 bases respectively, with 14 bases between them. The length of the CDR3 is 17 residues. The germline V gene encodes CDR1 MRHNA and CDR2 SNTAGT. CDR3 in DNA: TGTGCCAGCAGTGACTCGACTAGGGGTGGTGACACCGGGGAGCTGTTTTTT. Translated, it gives CASSDSTRGGDTGELFF.

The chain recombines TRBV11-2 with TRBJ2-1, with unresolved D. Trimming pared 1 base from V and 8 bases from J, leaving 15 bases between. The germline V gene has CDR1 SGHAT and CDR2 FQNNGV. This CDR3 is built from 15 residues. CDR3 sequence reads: CASSLVAVMVDEQFF. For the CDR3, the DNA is TGTGCCAGCAGCTTAGTGGCAGTAATGGTCGATGAGCAGTTCTTC.

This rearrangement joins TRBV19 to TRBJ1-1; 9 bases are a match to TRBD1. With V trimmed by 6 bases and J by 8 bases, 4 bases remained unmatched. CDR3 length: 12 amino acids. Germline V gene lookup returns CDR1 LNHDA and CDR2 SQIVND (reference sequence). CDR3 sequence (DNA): TGTGCCAGTAGGGGACAGGGTCTAGAAGCTTTCTTT. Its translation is CASRGQGLEAFF.

The CDR3 nucleotides are TGCGCCAGCAGCCCAGGCCCCAGTACTCGCAATGAGCAGTTCTTC. Encoded protein: CASSPGPSTRNEQFF. The chain combines TRBV4-1 with TRBJ2-1; D remains ambiguous. This CDR3 spans 15 amino acids. Germline assignment: CDR1 MGHRA and CDR2 YSYEKL. Trimming left V 4 bases short and J 6 bases short, with 16 bases between.

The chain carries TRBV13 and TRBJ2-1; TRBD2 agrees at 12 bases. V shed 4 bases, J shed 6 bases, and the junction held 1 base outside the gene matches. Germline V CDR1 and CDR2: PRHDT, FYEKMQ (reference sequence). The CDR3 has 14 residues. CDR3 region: CASSSSGGANEQFF. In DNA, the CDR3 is TGTGCCAGCAGCTCTAGCGGGGGGGCCAATGAGCAGTTCTTC.

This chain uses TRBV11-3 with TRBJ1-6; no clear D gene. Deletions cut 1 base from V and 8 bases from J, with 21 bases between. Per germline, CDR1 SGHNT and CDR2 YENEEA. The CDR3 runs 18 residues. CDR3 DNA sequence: TGTGCCAGCAGCTTAGGCCCCCCCTTGGAGGGAGATGATTCACCCCTCCACTTT. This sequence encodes CASSLGPPLEGDDSPLHF.

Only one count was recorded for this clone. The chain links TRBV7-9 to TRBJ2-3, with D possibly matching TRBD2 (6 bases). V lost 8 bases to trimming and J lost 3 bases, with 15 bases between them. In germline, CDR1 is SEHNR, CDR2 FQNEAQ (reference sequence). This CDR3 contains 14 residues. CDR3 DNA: TGTGCCAGCGATGAGGGGAGGCCTACAGATACGCAGTATTTT. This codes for CASDEGRPTDTQYF.

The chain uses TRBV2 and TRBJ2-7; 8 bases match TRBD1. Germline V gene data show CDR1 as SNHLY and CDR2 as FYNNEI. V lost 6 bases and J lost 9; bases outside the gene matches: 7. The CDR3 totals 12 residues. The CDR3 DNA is TGTGCCAGCAGGGGGACAGGCCGGGGGCAGTACTTC. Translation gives CASRGTGRGQYF. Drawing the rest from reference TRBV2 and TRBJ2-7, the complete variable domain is EPEVTQTPSHQVTQMGQEVILRCVPISNHLYFYWYRQILGQKVEFLVSFYNNEISEKSEIFDDQFSVERPDGSNFTLKIRSTKLEDSAMYFCASRGTGRGQYFGPGTRLTVT.

The CDR3 sequence is CASSAVWAYEQYF. CDR3 sequence (DNA): TGTGCCAGCAGCGCGGTGTGGGCCTACGAGCAGTACTTC. V and J are TRBV7-2 and TRBJ2-7, with no clear D. There are 13 residues in the CDR3. The ends were cut back, 5 bases at V and 2 bases at J, with 10 bases in the middle. Germline-derived CDR1 and CDR2 are SGHTA and FQGNSA.